This TCR beta chain was documented in a study of blood T cell repertoires in COVID-19. Study background: Spain, Italy and the United States supplied samples that represented acute and convalescent COVID-19.

The study drew participants aged 18 to 89 years from 20 to 30 US areas. Cohort placement rested on clinical history that participants reported themselves. Two negative PCRs, clearance, or symptom resolution were required of recovered Cohort 3 donors. Using immunoSEQ multiplex PCR, the repertoire was profiled, and TCRdb retains in-frame clones only, with some absent. This sample has some 460,000 clones; approximately 86% occur once, and the top ten carry roughly 0.7%. CDR1 is SGHTA and CDR2 is FQGTGA in the germline V gene. The CDR3 is 18 amino acids. The ends lost 10 bases at V and 5 bases at J; junction bases unmatched: 23.

Input material: PBMCs or T cells enriched from blood (not recorded which). This TCR came from a woman aged 18-35 years who had recovered from COVID-19. This chain connects TRBV7-3 to TRBJ1-2; 9 bases line up with TRBD1. CDR3 loop: CATRAKEGQGCPFYGYTF. CDR3 sequence (DNA): TGTGCCACGCGCGCCAAGGAGGGACAGGGATGCCCTTTTTATGGCTACACCTTC.